These 10 T cell receptor beta chains came from one sample sequenced in a study of blood T cell repertoires in COVID-19 (TCRdb year 2020). The protocol used for the library was the immunoSEQ multiplex PCR assay. The immuneACCESS repertoire file appears here via TCRdb, limited to in-frame rearrangements. These files lack a portion of the clones; in checked studies, under half of the deficit traces to unresolved V genes, and the cause of the others is not known. The sample table records some 220,000 clones; 70% to 90% of these occur just once. Jointly, the top ten make up about 6.3% of the sample. Material for sequencing was peripheral blood. These TCRs come from a woman aged 55 to 70 with active or convalescent COVID-19.

This chain joins TRBV19 and TRBJ1-1; no definite D call. From germline, CDR1 is LNHDA and CDR2 SQIVND (reference sequence). The CDR3 totals 14 residues. V shed 6 bases and J shed 11 bases, with 22 bases lying between them. As DNA, the CDR3 is TGTGCCAGTAGGCAGCAGTTACGGCCTAAGCGGGCTTTCTTT. Its protein product is CASRQQLRPKRAFF.

The chain has TRBV4-1 and TRBJ1-1; D is undetermined. V lost 3 bases and J lost 3, with 8 bases in between. This CDR3 has 13 residues. Germline V gene data show CDR1 as MGHRA and CDR2 as YSYEKL. Here the CDR3 reads CASSQGRYTEAFF. In DNA, the CDR3 is TGCGCCAGCAGCCAGGGCAGATACACTGAAGCTTTCTTT.

The CDR3 reads CASSERRPTLDTQYF. The CDR3 nucleotides read TGTGCCAGCAGTGAAAGGAGGCCGACGCTCGATACGCAGTATTTT. V usage is TRBV2 and J usage is TRBJ2-3, with D maybe TRBD2 (5 bases). The germline gives CDR1 SNHLY, CDR2 FYNNEI. V shed 2 bases and J shed 6 bases, with 15 bases lying between them. This CDR3 is 15 amino acids long.

CDR3 amino acids: CASSSITGELFF. The DNA of the CDR3 is TGTGCCAGCAGCTCAATTACCGGGGAGCTGTTTTTT. This chain uses TRBV7-8 with TRBJ2-2, with D hard to call. CDR3 length: 12 amino acids. Germline-derived CDR1 and CDR2 are SGHVS and FQNEAQ. Trimming removed 4 bases from V and 5 bases from J, with 5 bases in between.

The chain combines TRBV5-1 with TRBJ2-1; D may be TRBD2 (7 bases). V was pared by 6 bases and J by 8 bases, with 15 bases between. The CDR3 runs to 13 residues. The germline V gene has CDR1 SGHRS and CDR2 YFSETQ. In DNA, the CDR3 is TGCGCCAGCACCACACAAGGGGGGGATGAGCAGTTCTTC. Translating gives CASTTQGGDEQFF.

This sequence joins TRBV10-2 and TRBJ2-5; 10 bases line up with TRBD2. This CDR3 is built from 15 residues. Trimming removed 11 bases from V and 7 bases from J; junction bases left unmatched: 16. Germline lookup yields CDR1 WSHSY and CDR2 SAAADI. This CDR3 reads CAGEFRLAGGLTQYF. Here the CDR3 DNA reads TGCGCCGGGGAATTCAGACTAGCGGGTGGATTGACCCAGTACTTC.

The chain's CDR3 is CASTIPGLLANEQFF. CDR3 coding DNA: TGTGCCAGTACAATCCCGGGACTCCTGGCCAATGAGCAGTTCTTC. The rearrangement links TRBV19 to TRBJ2-1; maybe TRBD2 (6 bases). The CDR3 contains 15 residues. Per the germline V gene, CDR1 is LNHDA and CDR2 is SQIVND (reference sequence). Between the trimmed V and J ends, which lost 7 bases and 6 bases, there was a span of 19 bases.

There are a few counts of this clone. The J gene is TRBJ1-3, the V gene TRBV6-5; a possible D gene is TRBD1 (5 bases). Germline CDR1 and CDR2: MNHEY and SVGAGI. The CDR3 contains 15 residues. Trimming took 6 bases from V and 0 from J, leaving 12 bases between them. The CDR3, as DNA: TGTGCCAGCAGGGAGACAGCTTACTCTGGAAACACCATATATTTT. It yields the protein CASRETAYSGNTIYF.

The chain carries TRBV28 and TRBJ2-5; tentative D call: TRBD1 (6 bases). Per the germline V gene, CDR1 is MDHEN and CDR2 is SYDVKM. The CDR3 has 14 amino acids. Trimming pared 4 bases from V and 0 bases from J, leaving 9 bases between. CDR3 sequence reads: CASSYGQYQETQYF. The DNA for the CDR3 is TGTGCCAGCAGTTATGGACAGTACCAAGAGACCCAGTACTTC.

The rearrangement joins TRBV7-2 to TRBJ2-7; the match to TRBD2 covers 7 bases. CDR3 length: 16 residues. In germline, CDR1 is SGHTA, CDR2 FQGNSA. The trim removed 2 bases at V and 7 bases at J, leaving 14 bases unmatched. CDR3 residues: CASSLTIGSGVREQYV. CDR3 nucleotides: TGTGCCAGCAGCTTAACCATCGGCAGCGGGGTCCGGGAGCAGTACGTC.